This entry is about one TCR beta chain. In the authors' workflow: Counts of nucleated cells, estimated from reference gene primer amplification, were obtained. The table came from immunoSEQ multiplex PCR; TCRdb's copy has only in-frame clones and leaves some out. V, J and clone size were drawn from that table, and D and trimming were deduced from the DNA. The sample holds 150,000 to 200,000 clones, 84% seen once. The data were taken from a study of blood T cell repertoires in COVID-19. For the study at large: Sites in the United States, Italy and Spain provided acute and convalescent COVID-19 samples. T cells, B-cell-depleted T cells, or PBMCs supplied cDNA or gDNA.

The CDR3 loop spans 15 amino acids. This receptor was obtained from a woman older than 75 with acute or convalescent COVID-19. This sequence joins TRBV21-1 and TRBJ1-5. TRBV21-1 is marked as a pseudogene. Sequences were obtained from peripheral blood. CDR3 amino acids: CASSKGVTADQPQHF. The CDR3 DNA reads as TGTGCCAGCAGCAAGGGAGTAACAGCGGATCAGCCCCAGCATTTT.